The TCR beta chain described here comes from a study of blood T cell repertoires in COVID-19. Whole-study context: There were acute and convalescent COVID-19 samples, and they came from the United States, Italy and Spain. PBMCs, B-cell-depleted T cells, or T cells were the source of the cDNA or gDNA that made up the material.

The protocol was immunoSEQ multiplex PCR, while the TCRdb copy is restricted to in-frame clones and leaves out a portion. The sample lists some 340,000 clones, less than 90% occurring once. Participant age was roughly 18 to 90 years, and participants resided in approximately 25 US areas. All recovered Cohort 3 donors got two negative PCRs, got clearance, or saw symptom resolution. V was trimmed by 4 bases and J by 6 bases, leaving 11 bases between them. Germline assignment: CDR1 SGHNT and CDR2 YYREEE (reference sequence). The CDR3 is 13 residues long. The chain carries TRBV5-4 and TRBJ1-5; no definite D call. Material for sequencing was PBMCs or T cells enriched from blood (not recorded which). The TCR sequence derives from a woman aged 45-59 years who had recovered from COVID-19. The CDR3 loop reads CASSTDPGQPQHF. The CDR3 DNA follows: TGTGCCAGCAGCACGGATCCGGGTCAGCCCCAGCATTTT.